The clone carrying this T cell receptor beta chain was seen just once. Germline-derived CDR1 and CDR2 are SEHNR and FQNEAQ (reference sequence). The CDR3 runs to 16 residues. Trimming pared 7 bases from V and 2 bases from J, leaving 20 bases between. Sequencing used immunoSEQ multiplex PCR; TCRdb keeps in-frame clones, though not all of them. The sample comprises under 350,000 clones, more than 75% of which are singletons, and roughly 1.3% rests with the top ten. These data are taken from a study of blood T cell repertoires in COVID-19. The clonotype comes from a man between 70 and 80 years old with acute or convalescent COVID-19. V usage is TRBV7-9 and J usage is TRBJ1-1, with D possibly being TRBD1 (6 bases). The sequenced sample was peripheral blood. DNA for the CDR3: TGTGCCAGCACCCTGATTACAGGGTCTTATAACACTGAAGCTTTCTTT. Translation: CASTLITGSYNTEAFF.